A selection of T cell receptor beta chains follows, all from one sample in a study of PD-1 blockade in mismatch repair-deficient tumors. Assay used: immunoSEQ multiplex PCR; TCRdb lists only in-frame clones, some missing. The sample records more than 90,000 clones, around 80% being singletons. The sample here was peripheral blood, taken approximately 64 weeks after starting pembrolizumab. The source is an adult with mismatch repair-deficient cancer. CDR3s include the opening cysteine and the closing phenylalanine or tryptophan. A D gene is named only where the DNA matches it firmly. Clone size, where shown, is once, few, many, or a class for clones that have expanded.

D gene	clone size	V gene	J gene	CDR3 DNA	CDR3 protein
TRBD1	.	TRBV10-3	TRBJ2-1	TGTGCCATCAGTAGGACGGGACAGGGATTAAATGAGCAGTTCTTC	CAISRTGQGLNEQFF
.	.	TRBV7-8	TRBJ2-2	TGTGCCAGCAGCTTTAACGTTAGGGGAACGGGAGATCCCGGGGAGCTGTTTTTT	CASSFNVRGTGDPGELFF
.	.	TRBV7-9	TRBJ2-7	TGTGCCAGCAGCGCGACCGGGAGCATCACCTACGAGCAGTACTTC	CASSATGSITYEQYF
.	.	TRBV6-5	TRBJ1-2	TGTGCCAGCATGGGGACGGATCCGCGCTACACCTTC	CASMGTDPRYTF
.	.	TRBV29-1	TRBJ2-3	TGCAGCACTTCCGGGCCCGGGACAGATACGCAGTATTTT	CSTSGPGTDTQYF
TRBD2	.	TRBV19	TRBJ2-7	TGTGCCAGTAGTGAATCTAGCGGGAGTCCCTACGAGCAGTACTTC	CASSESSGSPYEQYF
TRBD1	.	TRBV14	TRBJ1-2	TGTGCCAGCAGCCCATGGACAGGGGGCAACTATGGCTACACCTTC	CASSPWTGGNYGYTF
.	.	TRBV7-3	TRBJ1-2	TGTGCCAGCAGCTTAAGCGGACAGTCCTATGGCTACACCTTC	CASSLSGQSYGYTF
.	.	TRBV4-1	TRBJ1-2	TGCGCCAGCAGCCTTGGACGGATTGCGGACTATGGCTACACCTTC	CASSLGRIADYGYTF
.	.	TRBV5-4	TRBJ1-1	TGTGCCAGCAGCTTGCCCGGGGGCCTGAACACTGAAGCTTTCTTT	CASSLPGGLNTEAFF
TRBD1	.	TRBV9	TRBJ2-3	TGTGCCAGCAGCGCCCAGAACAGGGGAGATACGCAGTATTTT	CASSAQNRGDTQYF
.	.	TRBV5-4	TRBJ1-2	TGTGCCAGCAGCTTGGCAGGGAATGGCTACACCTTC	CASSLAGNGYTF
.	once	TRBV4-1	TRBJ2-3	TGCGCCAGCAGCCAAGGGGGTTTGAGCGGTACTAGCACAGATACGCAGTATTTT	CASSQGGLSGTSTDTQYF
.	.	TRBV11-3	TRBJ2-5	TGTGCCAGCAGCTTAAATACGGGAGTAGAGACCCAGTACTTC	CASSLNTGVETQYF
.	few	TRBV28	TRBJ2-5	TGTGCCAGCACCTCCAACGCTGGTAATTGGGAGACCCAGTACTTC	CASTSNAGNWETQYF
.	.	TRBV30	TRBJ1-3	TGTGCCTGGAGTCAGGCCGGGACGCCCGGGGGGAACACCATATATTTT	CAWSQAGTPGGNTIYF